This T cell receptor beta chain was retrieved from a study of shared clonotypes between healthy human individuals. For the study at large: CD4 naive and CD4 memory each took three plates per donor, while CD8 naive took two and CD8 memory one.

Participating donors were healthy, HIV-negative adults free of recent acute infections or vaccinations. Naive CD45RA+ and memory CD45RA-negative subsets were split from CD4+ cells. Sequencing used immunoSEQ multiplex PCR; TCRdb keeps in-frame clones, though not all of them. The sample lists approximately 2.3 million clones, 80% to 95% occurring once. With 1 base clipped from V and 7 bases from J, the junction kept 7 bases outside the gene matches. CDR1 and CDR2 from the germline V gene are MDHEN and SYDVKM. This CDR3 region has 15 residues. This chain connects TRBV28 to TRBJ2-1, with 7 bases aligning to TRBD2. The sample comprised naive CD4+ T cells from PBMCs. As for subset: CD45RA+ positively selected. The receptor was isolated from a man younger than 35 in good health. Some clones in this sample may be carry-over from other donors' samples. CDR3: CASSLYNGRWNEQFF. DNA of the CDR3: TGTGCCAGCAGTTTATACAACGGGAGGTGGAATGAGCAGTTCTTC.